Each of the 20 T cell receptor beta chains below was sequenced from the same sample in a study of Tregs in tolerant kidney transplant recipients. Measured with immunoSEQ multiplex PCR; TCRdb has only the in-frame clones, and not every one. The table records 110,000 or so clones, almost 95% of them present only once. The sequenced sample was CD4+ T cells from blood. Every receptor here comes from a human donor in good health.

The V and J genes are TRBV5-1 and TRBJ2-7, with D perhaps given as TRBD1 or TRBD2 (7 bases each). CDR1 and CDR2 (germline): SGHRS, YFSETQ. Deletions cut 6 bases from V and 0 bases from J, with 19 bases between. The CDR3 runs 16 residues. As DNA, the CDR3 is TGCGCCAGCAAGTTCCTTCCAGGGGGGGCCTCCTACGAGCAGTACTTC. It yields the protein CASKFLPGGASYEQYF. The full variable domain, with the rest looked up from reference TRBV5-1 and TRBJ2-7, is KAGVTQTPRYLIKTRGQQVTLSCSPISGHRSVSWYQQTPGQGLQFLFEYFSETQRNKGNFPGRFSGRQFSNSRSEMNVSTLELGDSALYLCASKFLPGGASYEQYFGPGTRLTVT.

The CDR3 protein is CASSSGTSGYTDTQYF. The CDR3 nucleotides are TGCGCCAGCAGCTCAGGGACTAGCGGGTACACAGATACGCAGTATTTT. J is TRBJ2-3 and V is TRBV5-1; TRBD2 aligns across 12 bases. CDR1 SGHRS and CDR2 YFSETQ come from the germline V gene. The V and J ends lost 3 bases and 2 bases, in that order; junction bases with no gene match: 4. CDR3 length: 16 amino acids.

This chain uses TRBV20-1 with TRBJ2-7; TRBD2 agrees at 7 bases. J lost 5 bases, V lost 3 bases, and 1 base had no gene match. Per germline, CDR1 DFQATT and CDR2 SNEGSKA (reference sequence). The CDR3 spans 11 residues. The CDR3 sequence: CSASGTNEQYF. CDR3 DNA sequence: TGCAGTGCTAGCGGGACTAACGAGCAGTACTTC.

This sequence joins TRBV10-1 and TRBJ2-7, with TRBD2 matching 11 bases. Germline V gene sequence: CDR1 WNHNN, CDR2 SYGVQD (reference sequence). This CDR3 spans 14 amino acids. V dropped 5 bases and J dropped 5; count of bases not matched to a gene: 5. CDR3 residues: CASSYLAGGDEQYF. For the CDR3, the DNA is TGCGCCAGCAGTTATCTAGCGGGGGGCGACGAGCAGTACTTC.

J is TRBJ1-1 and V is TRBV19; the D is unclear. CDR1 is LNHDA, CDR2 SQIVND, per germline (reference sequence). The ends were cut back, 3 bases at V and 5 bases at J, with 16 bases in the middle. The CDR3 is made up of 15 amino acids. The CDR3 DNA reads as TGTGCCAGTAGTATTGAGGAATGGAGGGAAACTGAAGCTTTCTTT. Translating gives CASSIEEWRETEAFF.

This clone has a handful of counts. This rearrangement joins TRBV30 to TRBJ1-5; tentative D call: TRBD1 (6 bases). This CDR3 contains 15 residues. V was pared by 2 bases and J by 3 bases, with 14 bases between. Per germline, CDR1 GTSNPN and CDR2 SVGIG (reference sequence). The CDR3 here is CAWSPRGYLNQPQHF. In nucleotides, the CDR3 is TGTGCCTGGAGTCCCAGGGGTTACCTCAATCAGCCCCAGCATTTT.

This rearrangement joins TRBV5-1 to TRBJ2-1; 11 nucleotides match TRBD2. Germline-derived CDR1 and CDR2 are SGHRS and YFSETQ. This CDR3 is built from 15 residues. J lost 8 bases, V lost 5 bases, and 9 bases had no gene match. This chain's CDR3 is CASRPWTSGLDEQFF. DNA of the CDR3: TGCGCCAGCAGGCCGTGGACTAGCGGGTTGGATGAGCAGTTCTTC.

The chain joins TRBV7-9 to TRBJ1-4; possibly TRBD1 for D (6 bases). V dropped 5 bases and J dropped 0 bases, with 13 bases sitting between them. This CDR3 region has 16 residues. Germline CDR1 SEHNR, CDR2 FQNEAQ (reference sequence). The CDR3 reads CASSQDRRSTNEKLFF. In nucleotides, the CDR3 is TGTGCCAGCAGCCAAGACAGGAGATCAACTAATGAAAAACTGTTTTTT.

The CDR3 protein is CASSRPGWSSPLHF. CDR3 in DNA: TGCGCCAGCAGCCGGCCTGGGTGGTCTTCACCCCTCCACTTT. The chain carries TRBV4-1 and TRBJ1-6; D unclear. Trimming removed 4 bases from V and 9 bases from J, with 13 bases in between. The CDR3 spans 14 residues. Germline V gene sequence: CDR1 MGHRA, CDR2 YSYEKL.

The rearrangement joins TRBV5-8 to TRBJ1-5, with a possible D match to TRBD1 (5 bases). The germline gives CDR1 SGHTS, CDR2 YDEGEE. This CDR3 is built from 14 residues. The V end lost 0 bases, the J end lost 7 bases, and 11 bases lay between the germline ends. The CDR3 region is CASSLGVRGQPQHF. DNA of the CDR3: TGTGCCAGCAGCTTGGGCGTGAGGGGCCAGCCCCAGCATTTT.

The chain uses TRBV10-1 and TRBJ1-1; D uncertain. Trimming removed 7 bases at V and 7 bases at J, with 13 bases between. The germline V gene has CDR1 WNHNN and CDR2 SYGVQD (reference sequence). The CDR3 sequence is 12 residues long. CDR3 loop: CASTLQGYEAFF. The CDR3 DNA follows: TGCGCCAGCACCCTCCAAGGGTATGAAGCTTTCTTT.

V and J are TRBV19 and TRBJ2-5, with a weak D call TRBD2 (6 bases). The germline gives CDR1 LNHDA, CDR2 SQIVND (reference sequence). The V end was cut by 3 bases, the J end by 1 base, with 9 bases between. CDR3 length: 14 residues. The CDR3 protein is CASSIRGAQETQYF. CDR3 sequence (DNA): TGTGCCAGTAGTATTCGCGGGGCCCAAGAGACCCAGTACTTC.

This chain connects TRBV5-1 to TRBJ2-2, with unresolved D. Trimming took off 7 bases at V and 3 bases at J, with 16 bases between the two ends. The germline CDR1 and CDR2 sequences are SGHRS and YFSETQ. The length of the CDR3 is 15 residues. This chain's CDR3 is CASSEVISDTGELFF. In DNA, the CDR3 is TGCGCCAGCTCAGAGGTTATTTCAGACACCGGGGAGCTGTTTTTT. The full variable domain, its missing parts supplied by reference TRBV5-1 and TRBJ2-2, is KAGVTQTPRYLIKTRGQQVTLSCSPISGHRSVSWYQQTPGQGLQFLFEYFSETQRNKGNFPGRFSGRQFSNSRSEMNVSTLELGDSALYLCASSEVISDTGELFFGEGSRLTVL.

The chain is built from TRBV6-1 and TRBJ1-6; D ambiguous. CDR1 and CDR2 (germline): MNHNS, SASEGT. CDR3 length: 18 amino acids. Trimming shortened V by 1 base and J by 2 bases, and 15 bases separated the two germline ends. DNA of the CDR3: TGTGCCAGCAGTGAAGTAGGACCGTCTCAGGCCTATAATTCACCCCTCCACTTT. Translating gives CASSEVGPSQAYNSPLHF.

The count of this clone is one. The genes are TRBV7-2 and TRBJ2-7, with D possibly TRBD1 on 6 matching bases. This CDR3 region has 14 residues. Trimming took 5 bases from V and 4 from J, leaving 15 bases between them. Germline V gives CDR1 SGHTA, CDR2 FQGNSA. CDR3 amino acids: CASSTMWGPYEQYF. Written as DNA, the CDR3 is TGTGCCAGCAGCACCATGTGGGGGCCTTACGAGCAGTACTTC.

CDR3 protein: CASSLGQGSQETQYF. CDR3 DNA sequence: TGTGCCAGTAGCCTGGGACAGGGATCACAAGAGACCCAGTACTTC. The chain links TRBV19 to TRBJ2-5, with 9 positions matching TRBD1. V trimming: 6 bases; J trimming: 2 bases; junction bases outside the gene matches: 7. The germline CDR1 and CDR2 sequences are LNHDA and SQIVND (reference sequence). CDR3 length: 15 amino acids.

This clone is a singleton in its sample. The chain uses TRBV29-1 and TRBJ2-5; the D gene is possibly TRBD2 (5 bases). Trimming pared 1 base from V and 9 bases from J, leaving 9 bases between. Germline lookup yields CDR1 SQVTM and CDR2 ANQGSEA. The CDR3 spans 11 residues. As DNA, the CDR3 is TGCAGCGTTGAAGGGACCGGGGCCCAGTACTTC. Its protein product is CSVEGTGAQYF.

The chain links TRBV19 to TRBJ2-1; TRBD2 matches 10 bases. The CDR3 runs to 14 residues. Germline V gene sequence: CDR1 LNHDA, CDR2 SQIVND (reference sequence). The J segment lost 4 bases and the V segment lost 7 bases, leaving 4 bases of the junction unmatched. CDR3 amino acids: CASTRTSGYNEQFF. In nucleotides, the CDR3 is TGTGCCAGTACGAGGACTAGCGGATACAATGAGCAGTTCTTC.

This clone occurred once. This same CDR3 is encoded by further DNA sequences in the sample. The CDR3 DNA is TGTGCCAGCAGCTTAGGAGGGCGGGGGGCAGGGCCCCAGCATTTT. Its protein is CASSLGGRGAGPQHF. This sequence joins TRBV7-9 and TRBJ1-5, with TRBD1 as a possible D gene (6 bases). The CDR3 runs 15 residues. V shed 1 base and J shed 9 bases, with 16 bases lying between them. From germline, CDR1 is SEHNR and CDR2 FQNEAQ (reference sequence).

The chain links TRBV11-2 to TRBJ1-1, with TRBD1 matching 8 bases. CDR1 and CDR2 (germline): SGHAT, FQNNGV. Trimming at V came to 5 bases and at J to 5 bases, leaving 7 bases not matched to a gene. The CDR3 spans 14 residues. The DNA for the CDR3 is TGTGCCAGCAGCGCAGGGGGCGATAGGACTGAAGCTTTCTTT. It yields the protein CASSAGGDRTEAFF. Together with reference TRBV11-2 and TRBJ1-1, the CDR3 gives the full variable domain: EAGVAQSPRYKIIEKRQSVAFWCNPISGHATLYWYQQILGQGPKLLIQFQNNGVVDDSQLPKDRFSAERLKGVDSTLKIQPAKLEDSAVYLCASSAGGDRTEAFFGQGTRLTVV.